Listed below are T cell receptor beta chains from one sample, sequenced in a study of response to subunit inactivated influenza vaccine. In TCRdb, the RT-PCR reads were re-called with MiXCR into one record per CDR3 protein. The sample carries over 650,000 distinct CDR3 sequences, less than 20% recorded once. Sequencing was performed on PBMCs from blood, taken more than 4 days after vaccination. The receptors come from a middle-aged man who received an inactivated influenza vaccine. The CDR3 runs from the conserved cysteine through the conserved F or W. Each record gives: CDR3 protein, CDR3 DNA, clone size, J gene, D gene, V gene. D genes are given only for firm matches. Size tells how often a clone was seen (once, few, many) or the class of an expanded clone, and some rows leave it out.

cdr3_aa: CSASGETGHFYEQYF; cdr3_nt: TGCAGTGCCTCAGGAGAAACAGGGCACTTCTACGAGCAGTACTTC; clone_size: .; j_call: TRBJ2-7; d_call: .; v_call: TRBV20-1
cdr3_aa: CASSQDGTSGSGEQFF; cdr3_nt: TGCGCCAGCAGCCAAGATGGGACTAGCGGGAGCGGCGAGCAGTTCTTC; clone_size: .; j_call: TRBJ2-1; d_call: TRBD2; v_call: TRBV4-3
cdr3_aa: CASSQDIRGTYEQYF; cdr3_nt: TGCGCCAGCAGCCAAGATATCAGGGGGACCTACGAGCAGTACTTC; clone_size: .; j_call: TRBJ2-7; d_call: TRBD1; v_call: TRBV4-3
cdr3_aa: CASSLNGGDNEQFF; cdr3_nt: TGCGCCAGCAGCTTAAATGGCGGTGACAATGAGCAGTTCTTC; clone_size: many; j_call: TRBJ2-1; d_call: .; v_call: TRBV5-1
cdr3_aa: CASSPNPRDNLHF; cdr3_nt: TGTGCCAGCTCACCCAATCCCCGGGACAACCTCCACTTT; clone_size: many; j_call: TRBJ1-6; d_call: .; v_call: TRBV18
cdr3_aa: CASRGASSTEAFF; cdr3_nt: TGTGCCAGCAGAGGGGCATCTAGCACTGAAGCTTTCTTT; clone_size: few; j_call: TRBJ1-1; d_call: .; v_call: TRBV7-2
cdr3_aa: CASTVGSVSWQYF; cdr3_nt: TGTGCCAGCACGGTGGGTAGCGTATCGTGGCAGTACTTC; clone_size: few; j_call: TRBJ2-7; d_call: .; v_call: TRBV2
cdr3_aa: CSARAAQGEYEQYF; cdr3_nt: TGCAGTGCTAGAGCTGCACAGGGGGAATACGAGCAGTACTTC; clone_size: .; j_call: TRBJ2-7; d_call: TRBD1; v_call: TRBV20-1
cdr3_aa: CASTISQGGHEQFF; cdr3_nt: TGTGCCAGCACCATTTCCCAGGGGGGCCATGAGCAGTTCTTC; clone_size: .; j_call: TRBJ2-1; d_call: .; v_call: TRBV12-3/TRBV12-4
cdr3_aa: CASTPARHEQYF; cdr3_nt: TGTGCCAGCACCCCGGCGCGTCACGAGCAGTACTTC; clone_size: many; j_call: TRBJ2-7; d_call: .; v_call: TRBV5-6
cdr3_aa: CASSTGTGGEQYF; cdr3_nt: TGTGCCAGCAGCACCGGGACAGGTGGCGAGCAGTACTTC; clone_size: many; j_call: TRBJ2-7; d_call: TRBD1; v_call: TRBV9
cdr3_aa: CASSWTESSYNEQFF; cdr3_nt: TGTGCCAGCAGTTGGACTGAGAGCTCCTACAATGAGCAGTTCTTC; clone_size: .; j_call: TRBJ2-1; d_call: .; v_call: TRBV12-3/TRBV12-4
cdr3_aa: CSAPDRDRLSEQYF; cdr3_nt: TGCAGTGCGCCCGACCGGGACAGGCTCTCCGAGCAGTACTTC; clone_size: few; j_call: TRBJ2-7; d_call: TRBD1; v_call: TRBV20-1
cdr3_aa: CASSSFAGDTQYF; cdr3_nt: TGTGCCAGCAGCTCCTTCGCCGGAGATACGCAGTATTTT; clone_size: .; j_call: TRBJ2-3; d_call: .; v_call: TRBV7-8
cdr3_aa: CASSWDLNEKLFF; cdr3_nt: TGTGCCAGCAGTTGGGACCTAAATGAAAAACTGTTTTTT; clone_size: once; j_call: TRBJ1-4; d_call: .; v_call: TRBV27
cdr3_aa: CASISGGLNTGELFF; cdr3_nt: TGTGCCAGCATTTCCGGGGGACTGAACACCGGGGAGCTGTTTTTT; clone_size: many; j_call: TRBJ2-2; d_call: .; v_call: TRBV6-5
cdr3_aa: CASSLVPSGANVLTF; cdr3_nt: TGCGCCAGCAGCTTGGTTCCCTCTGGGGCCAACGTCCTGACTTTC; clone_size: many; j_call: TRBJ2-6; d_call: .; v_call: TRBV5-1
cdr3_aa: CATSRQNYGGYTF; cdr3_nt: TGTGCCACCAGCAGACAAAATTACGGGGGCTACACCTTC; clone_size: many; j_call: TRBJ1-2; d_call: .; v_call: TRBV15
cdr3_aa: CASSPGGFGFYEQYF; cdr3_nt: TGTGCCAGCAGCCCCGGGGGGTTCGGATTCTACGAGCAGTACTTC; clone_size: few; j_call: TRBJ2-7; d_call: TRBD2; v_call: TRBV6-1
cdr3_aa: CASSLANGGLNTGELFF; cdr3_nt: TGCGCCAGCAGCTTGGCCAACGGGGGGTTGAACACCGGGGAGCTGTTTTTT; clone_size: few; j_call: TRBJ2-2; d_call: TRBD2; v_call: TRBV5-1
cdr3_aa: CSARTGQGEVSPLHF; cdr3_nt: TGCAGTGCTAGAACAGGACAGGGGGAAGTTTCACCCCTCCACTTT; clone_size: many; j_call: TRBJ1-6; d_call: TRBD1; v_call: TRBV20-1
cdr3_aa: CASSWSGGSADTQYF; cdr3_nt: TGTGCCAGCAGTTGGAGCGGAGGTAGTGCAGATACGCAGTATTTT; clone_size: few; j_call: TRBJ2-3; d_call: .; v_call: TRBV27
cdr3_aa: CASSPFASGAVNEQFF; cdr3_nt: TGTGCCAGCTCACCATTCGCTAGCGGGGCGGTCAATGAGCAGTTCTTC; clone_size: .; j_call: TRBJ2-1; d_call: TRBD2; v_call: TRBV18
cdr3_aa: CASSSRVGSGNTIYF; cdr3_nt: TGTGCCAGCAGTTCTCGGGTGGGCTCTGGAAACACCATATATTTT; clone_size: few; j_call: TRBJ1-3; d_call: .; v_call: TRBV12-3/TRBV12-4
cdr3_aa: CSVGGGVENTEAFF; cdr3_nt: TGCAGCGTTGGGGGGGGGGTCGAGAACACTGAAGCTTTCTTT; clone_size: many; j_call: TRBJ1-1; d_call: .; v_call: TRBV29-1
cdr3_aa: CASSLGREDGYTF; cdr3_nt: TGTGCCAGCAGTTTAGGCAGGGAGGACGGCTACACCTTC; clone_size: few; j_call: TRBJ1-2; d_call: .; v_call: TRBV12-3/TRBV12-4
cdr3_aa: CASSSGGGTDTQYF; cdr3_nt: TGTGCCAGCAGCTCGGGGGGAGGCACAGATACGCAGTATTTT; clone_size: many; j_call: TRBJ2-3; d_call: TRBD2; v_call: TRBV7-6
cdr3_aa: CSVENRPASEQYF; cdr3_nt: TGCAGCGTTGAAAACAGGCCCGCGAGTGAGCAGTACTTC; clone_size: .; j_call: TRBJ2-7; d_call: .; v_call: TRBV29-1
cdr3_aa: CASLPGLAGGGEQFF; cdr3_nt: TGCGCCAGTCTCCCGGGACTAGCGGGAGGGGGTGAGCAGTTCTTC; clone_size: .; j_call: TRBJ2-1; d_call: TRBD2; v_call: TRBV4-3
cdr3_aa: CASSLNRGGGNTEAFF; cdr3_nt: TGTGCCAGCAGCTTGAACAGGGGAGGAGGGAACACTGAAGCTTTCTTT; clone_size: .; j_call: TRBJ1-1; d_call: TRBD1; v_call: TRBV5-8
cdr3_aa: CSCPGAGGNEQFF; cdr3_nt: TGCAGTTGCCCCGGGGCGGGAGGGAATGAGCAGTTCTTC; clone_size: many; j_call: TRBJ2-1; d_call: TRBD2; v_call: TRBV29-1
cdr3_aa: CSAARANYGYTF; cdr3_nt: TGCAGCGCCGCTAGGGCTAACTATGGCTACACCTTC; clone_size: few; j_call: TRBJ1-2; d_call: .; v_call: TRBV29-1
cdr3_aa: CASSFGRDSGNTIYF; cdr3_nt: TGCGCCAGCAGCTTTGGACGCGATTCTGGAAACACCATATATTTT; clone_size: few; j_call: TRBJ1-3; d_call: .; v_call: TRBV5-1
cdr3_aa: CASSRLQETQYF; cdr3_nt: TGTGCCAGCAGCCGTCTCCAAGAGACCCAGTACTTC; clone_size: .; j_call: TRBJ2-5; d_call: .; v_call: TRBV7-6
cdr3_aa: CATSRDREPYNEQFF; cdr3_nt: TGTGCCACCAGCAGAGACAGGGAACCCTACAATGAGCAGTTCTTC; clone_size: .; j_call: TRBJ2-1; d_call: .; v_call: TRBV15
cdr3_aa: CASSRGPSNTEAFF; cdr3_nt: TGCGCCAGCAGCCGGGGGCCATCGAACACTGAAGCTTTCTTT; clone_size: few; j_call: TRBJ1-1; d_call: .; v_call: TRBV5-1
cdr3_aa: CASSLGRVEETQYF; cdr3_nt: TGCGCCAGCAGCTTGGGCAGGGTGGAAGAGACCCAGTACTTC; clone_size: few; j_call: TRBJ2-5; d_call: .; v_call: TRBV5-1
cdr3_aa: CASSLWGATTDTQYF; cdr3_nt: TGTGCCAGCAGTTTGTGGGGGGCGACCACAGATACGCAGTATTTT; clone_size: few; j_call: TRBJ2-3; d_call: .; v_call: TRBV12-3/TRBV12-4
cdr3_aa: CSAPVPGHGETQYF; cdr3_nt: TGCAGTGCTCCTGTCCCGGGGCATGGAGAGACCCAGTACTTC; clone_size: many; j_call: TRBJ2-5; d_call: .; v_call: TRBV20-1
cdr3_aa: CASSLFTSGIGQFF; cdr3_nt: TGCGCCAGCAGCTTGTTCACTAGCGGGATCGGTCAGTTCTTC; clone_size: many; j_call: TRBJ2-1; d_call: TRBD2; v_call: TRBV5-1
cdr3_aa: CASSLALRVPYEQYF; cdr3_nt: TGTGCCAGCAGTTTAGCACTCAGGGTTCCCTACGAGCAGTACTTC; clone_size: few; j_call: TRBJ2-7; d_call: .; v_call: TRBV12-3/TRBV12-4
cdr3_aa: CASSLRQGSFNEQFF; cdr3_nt: TGTGCCAGCAGCTTACGGCAGGGGAGCTTCAATGAGCAGTTCTTC; clone_size: .; j_call: TRBJ2-1; d_call: .; v_call: TRBV7-3